Ten or more counts support the clone carrying this T cell receptor (beta chain). The antigen remains unidentified. The record originates from a study of T cells in Graves' hyperthyroidism and ophthalmopathy. Study as a whole: Pretreatment peripheral blood was obtained at initial diagnosis. Study-wide findings and caveats: Most expanded thyroid clonotypes above 0.001 recurred in blood.

From RNA transcripts, TCR beta CDR3 regions were amplified. A set of HTBI primers served as the primers for a first-round RT-PCR of the TCR CDR3. A single record per CDR3 protein comes from TCRdb applying MiXCR to the multiplex PCR reads. The sample carries roughly 350,000 distinct CDR3 sequences, more than 11% recorded once. The CDR3 is made up of 15 amino acids. Trimming pared 4 bases from V and 4 bases from J, leaving 16 bases between. Germline CDR1 is SNHLY and CDR2 is FYNNEI. The definition of stable Graves' hyperthyroidism was no ophthalmopathy progression within 18 months. Not enrolled were patients with uncontrolled infection, other autoimmune disease, pregnancy or lactation.

This clonotype was obtained from a woman younger than 45 with Graves' hyperthyroidism. The sample was blood. The chain has TRBV2 and TRBJ2-5, with a possible D match to TRBD1 (6 bases). Here the CDR3 reads CASSATGSIIETQYF. The CDR3, as DNA: TGTGCCAGCAGTGCGACAGGAAGTATTATAGAGACCCAGTACTTC.